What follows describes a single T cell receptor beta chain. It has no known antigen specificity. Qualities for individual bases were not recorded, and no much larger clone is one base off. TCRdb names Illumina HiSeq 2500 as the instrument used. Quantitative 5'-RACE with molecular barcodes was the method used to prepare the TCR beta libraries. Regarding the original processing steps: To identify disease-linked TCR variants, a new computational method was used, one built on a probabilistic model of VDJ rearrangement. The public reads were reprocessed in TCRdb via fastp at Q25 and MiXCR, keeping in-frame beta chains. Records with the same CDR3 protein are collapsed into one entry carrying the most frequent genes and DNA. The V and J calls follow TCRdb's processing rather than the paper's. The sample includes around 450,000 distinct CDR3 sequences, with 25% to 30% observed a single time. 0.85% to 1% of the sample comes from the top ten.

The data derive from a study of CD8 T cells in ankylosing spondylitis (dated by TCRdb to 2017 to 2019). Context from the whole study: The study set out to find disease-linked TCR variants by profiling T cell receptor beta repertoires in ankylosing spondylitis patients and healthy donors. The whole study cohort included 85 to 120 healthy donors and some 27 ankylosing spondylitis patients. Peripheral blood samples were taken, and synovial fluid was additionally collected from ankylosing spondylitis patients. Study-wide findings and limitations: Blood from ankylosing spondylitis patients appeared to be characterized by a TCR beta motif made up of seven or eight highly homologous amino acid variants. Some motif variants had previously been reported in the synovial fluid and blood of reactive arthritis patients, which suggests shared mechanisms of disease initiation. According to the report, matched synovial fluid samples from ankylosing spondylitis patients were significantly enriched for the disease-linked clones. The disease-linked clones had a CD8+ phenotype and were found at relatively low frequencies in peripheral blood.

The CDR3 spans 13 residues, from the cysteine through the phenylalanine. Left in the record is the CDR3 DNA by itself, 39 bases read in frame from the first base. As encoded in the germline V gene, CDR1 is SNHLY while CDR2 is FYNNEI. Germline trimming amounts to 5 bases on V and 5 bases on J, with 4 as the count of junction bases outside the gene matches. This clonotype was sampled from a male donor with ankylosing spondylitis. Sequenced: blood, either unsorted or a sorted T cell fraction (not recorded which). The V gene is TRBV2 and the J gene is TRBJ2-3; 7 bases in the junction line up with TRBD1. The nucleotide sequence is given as TGTGCCAGCAGTACGGGACAGAGAGATACGCAGTATTTT. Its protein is CASSTGQRDTQYF.